Below are 18 T cell receptor beta chains sequenced from a single sample in a study of beta chain features in type 1 diabetes. Antigens for these TCRs are unknown. Expressed TCRB transcripts were sequenced because the entire RNA isolate underwent reverse transcription. The protocol was immunoSEQ multiplex PCR, while the TCRdb copy is restricted to in-frame clones and leaves out a portion. The table records 640,000 or so clones, around 15% of them present only once. Study findings and constraints: Moderate but significant shortening of TCRB CDR3s was recorded in all four CD4+ subsets from Type 1 diabetes patients.

Specimen: naive CD4+ T cells from blood. The receptor set was obtained from a man between 18 and 29 years old with type 1 diabetes.

As DNA, the CDR3 is TGTGCCAGCAGCTTCCTCACAGGGGTGAAGACCCAGTACTTC. Translating it yields CASSFLTGVKTQYF. This sequence joins TRBV7-9 and TRBJ2-5; 7 nucleotides line up with TRBD1. Trimming cost V 3 bases and J 6 bases; bases outside gene matches: 7. CDR1 SEHNR and CDR2 FQNEAQ come from the germline V gene (reference sequence). The length of the CDR3 is 14 residues.

There are a few counts of this clone. The V call is TRBV6-6, the J call TRBJ2-7; no clear D. This CDR3 region has 16 residues. Per the germline V gene, CDR1 is MNHNY and CDR2 is SVGAGI (reference sequence). V was cut by 0 bases and J by 0 bases, with 12 bases left in between. The CDR3 nucleotides read TGTGCCAGCAGTTACTCCTCCGCGATCCCCTCCTACGAGCAGTACTTC. Amino acids: CASSYSSAIPSYEQYF.

The chain carries TRBV5-1 and TRBJ1-4; D uncertain. With 1 base removed from V and 8 bases from J, the gap between germline ends came to 15 bases. Germline loops: CDR1 SGHRS, CDR2 YFSETQ. CDR3 length: 15 amino acids. In DNA form, the CDR3 reads TGCGCCAGCAGCTTGACACCGCCACCGGGCGAAAAACTGTTTTTT. Translation gives CASSLTPPPGEKLFF.

This clone was observed a handful of times. The V gene is TRBV5-1, the J gene TRBJ2-1; 7 nucleotides align to TRBD2. CDR1 and CDR2 (germline): SGHRS, YFSETQ. V lost 4 bases, J lost 7 bases, and 5 bases stayed unmatched. CDR3 length: 13 amino acids. The CDR3 DNA sequence: TGCGCCAGCAGCCTCGGGAGGAAGAATGAGCAGTTCTTC. Protein product: CASSLGRKNEQFF.

The genes are TRBV11-2 and TRBJ2-5, with 13 bases lining up with TRBD2. The V segment lost 5 bases and the J segment 5 bases; nucleotides outside the gene matches: 5. The germline V gene has CDR1 SGHAT and CDR2 FQNNGV. The CDR3 consists of 15 residues. For the CDR3, the DNA is TGTGCCAGCAGCCCCCGGACTAGCGGGGGCGAGACCCAGTACTTC. Translation gives CASSPRTSGGETQYF.

The chain combines TRBV5-1 with TRBJ2-2; D gene unclear. Trimming pared 0 bases from V and 5 bases from J, leaving 11 bases between. The CDR3 spans 15 residues. The germline gives CDR1 SGHRS, CDR2 YFSETQ. CDR3 sequence reads: CASSLVALGTGELFF. The DNA of the CDR3 is TGCGCCAGCAGCTTGGTTGCGTTGGGAACCGGGGAGCTGTTTTTT.

This clone was detected only a few times. The chain employs TRBV4-3 and TRBJ1-5, with 9 bases identical to TRBD1. With V trimmed by 0 bases and J by 6 bases, 6 bases remained unmatched. The CDR3 covers 16 residues. Germline V gene data show CDR1 as LGHNA and CDR2 as YSLEER. The CDR3 DNA sequence: TGCGCCAGCAGCCAAGATGGGGGACAGGGCAGTCAGCCCCAGCATTTT. Amino acids: CASSQDGGQGSQPQHF.

CDR3 DNA sequence: TGTGCCTGGACCAACGGACAGGTAGGGGATACGCAGTATTTT. It is translated as CAWTNGQVGDTQYF. The chain links TRBV30 to TRBJ2-3; 7 positions match TRBD1. V was clipped by 4 bases and J by 6 bases; unmatched bases: 10. This CDR3 comprises 14 residues. Germline V gives CDR1 GTSNPN, CDR2 SVGIG (reference sequence).

The chain uses TRBV27 and TRBJ2-2; 9 bases match TRBD2. The CDR3 runs to 17 residues. CDR1 is MNHEY, CDR2 SMNVEV, per germline (reference sequence). After removal of 2 bases from V and 7 bases from J, the junction contained 11 bases not matched to a gene. CDR3 nucleotides: TGTGCCAGCAGTTTACGGCGGGAGGGTCGATTCGGCGGGGAGCTGTTTTTT. It translates to CASSLRREGRFGGELFF.

The chain couples TRBV30 to TRBJ2-1; D is perhaps TRBD1 (5 bases). The germline V gene encodes CDR1 GTSNPN and CDR2 SVGIG (reference sequence). Trimming removed 0 bases from V and 8 bases from J, with 17 bases in between. The CDR3 sequence is 15 residues long. Written as DNA, the CDR3 is TGTGCCTGGAGTGTACGTGGCAGGGTGTTTGATGAGCAGTTCTTC. Translating gives CAWSVRGRVFDEQFF. Full variable domain (missing parts from reference TRBV30 and TRBJ2-1): SQTIHQWPATLVQPVGSPLSLECTVEGTSNPNLYWYRQAAGRGLQLLFYSVGIGQISSEVPQNLSASRPQDRQFILSSKKLLLSDSGFYLCAWSVRGRVFDEQFFGPGTRLTVL.

This clone was recorded a few times. The V call is TRBV2, the J call TRBJ2-5, with unresolved D. TRBJ2-7 matches the DNA end more closely, so the J call is doubtful. The CDR3 spans 11 residues. Germline CDR1 SNHLY, CDR2 FYNNEI. The CDR3 protein is CASSAGYEQYF. The CDR3 DNA reads TGTGCCAGCAGTGCCGGTTACGAGCAGTACTTC.

This clone was counted only a few times. The genes are TRBV18 and TRBJ2-1; D not resolved. With 4 bases removed from V and 6 bases from J, the gap between germline ends came to 16 bases. The germline V gene has CDR1 KGHSH and CDR2 LQKENI. The CDR3 loop spans 15 amino acids. As DNA, the CDR3 is TGTGCCAGCTCACGCGCAACCTTGGCCCGCAATGAGCAGTTCTTC. This encodes CASSRATLARNEQFF.

The chain joins TRBV5-1 to TRBJ2-5; D not certain. Trimming cost V 1 base and J 4 bases, with 11 bases left between them. This CDR3 contains 14 residues. The V gene's germline CDR1 is SGHRS and CDR2 YFSETQ. The CDR3 nucleotides read TGCGCCAGCAGCTTGTCTTCCCCGGGAGAGACCCAGTACTTC. Translated, it gives CASSLSSPGETQYF. Based on the CDR3 plus reference TRBV5-1 and TRBJ2-5, the full variable domain is KAGVTQTPRYLIKTRGQQVTLSCSPISGHRSVSWYQQTPGQGLQFLFEYFSETQRNKGNFPGRFSGRQFSNSRSEMNVSTLELGDSALYLCASSLSSPGETQYFGPGTRLLVL.

This clone has only a few counts. The chain has TRBV30 and TRBJ2-5, with a weak D call TRBD2 (7 bases). There are 15 residues in the CDR3. Deletions cut 3 bases from V and 2 bases from J, with 16 bases between. In germline, CDR1 is GTSNPN, CDR2 SVGIG (reference sequence). Here the CDR3 DNA reads TGTGCCTGGAGCCCCCGGGGGGCCGAACAAGAGACCCAGTACTTC. Protein sequence: CAWSPRGAEQETQYF.

Only a few counts were recorded for this clone. The V and J genes are TRBV30 and TRBJ2-7; 10 bases are a match to TRBD1. V was clipped by 1 base and J by 6 bases; unmatched bases: 3. This CDR3 is 13 amino acids long. Germline V CDR1 and CDR2: GTSNPN, SVGIG (reference sequence). The CDR3 coding sequence is TGTGCCTGGAGTGCGCGGACAGGGGGCGAGCAGTACTTC. This translates into CAWSARTGGEQYF.

This clone occurred a few times. This sequence joins TRBV29-1 and TRBJ2-2; the D gene is possibly TRBD1 (6 bases). Trimming stripped 6 bases from V and 0 bases from J, with 14 bases between. This CDR3 is built from 15 residues. CDR1 is SQVTM, CDR2 ANQGSEA, per germline. The CDR3 protein is CSVGARASNTGELFF. The CDR3 nucleotides are TGCAGCGTGGGGGCCAGGGCTTCGAACACCGGGGAGCTGTTTTTT.

This clone occurred a few times. The rearrangement uses TRBV2 and TRBJ1-2; D might be TRBD1 (5 bases). CDR1 SNHLY and CDR2 FYNNEI come from the germline V gene. V was clipped by 6 bases and J by 4 bases, with 18 bases between them. This CDR3 region has 15 residues. CDR3 sequence: CASRYRDRRTYGYTF. The CDR3 DNA sequence: TGTGCCAGCAGGTATCGGGACCGCCGGACCTATGGCTACACCTTC. Drawing the rest from reference TRBV2 and TRBJ1-2, the complete variable domain is EPEVTQTPSHQVTQMGQEVILRCVPISNHLYFYWYRQILGQKVEFLVSFYNNEISEKSEIFDDQFSVERPDGSNFTLKIRSTKLEDSAMYFCASRYRDRRTYGYTFGSGTRLTVV.

This clone was seen only once. The rearrangement links TRBV11-1 to TRBJ1-6; 7 bases agree with TRBD1. CDR1 is SGHAT and CDR2 is FQDESV in the germline V gene (reference sequence). V was pared by 3 bases and J by 8 bases, with 1 base of the junction left unmatched. The CDR3 extends over 13 amino acids. The CDR3, as DNA: TGTGCCAGCAGCTTTACAGGGGATTCACCCCTCCACTTT. It translates to CASSFTGDSPLHF.